This T cell receptor (beta chain) derives from a study of T-cell memory formation after mild COVID-19. Trimming removed 2 bases at V and 5 bases at J, with 7 bases between. This CDR3 spans 13 amino acids. Germline lookup yields CDR1 MNHEY and CDR2 SMNVEV (reference sequence). A 5'RACE reaction primed in the constant segment made cDNA libraries of TCR alpha and TCR beta, and these carried sample barcodes and UMIs. TCRdb analysed the 5' RACE reads with MiXCR anew, one entry per CDR3 protein. Found here are about 390,000 distinct CDR3 sequences, about a sixth of them singletons; the top ten hold 20% to 25%. Study-level points and caveats: Second-wave clones reaching peak frequency on day 37 lacked confirmed SARS-CoV-2 specificity. Clones contracting day 15 to 85 were balanced CD4/CD8; later expanders leaned CD4+. Pre-infection memory held some responding clones, suggesting pre-existing cross-reactive T cells responded.

This clonotype has just one count. Its antigen is not identified. This receptor was identified in a man between 18 and 35 years old who had mild COVID-19 (a few samples of this study predate the infection). Cell type and time point are not known. The sequencing input was PBMCs or a T cell subset sorted from them (not recorded which). The genes are TRBV27 and TRBJ1-5; D ambiguous. The CDR3 DNA reads TGTGCCAGCAGTTTAGTAAAAGATCAGCCCCAGCATTTT. It codes for CASSLVKDQPQHF.